These 3 T cell receptor beta chains originate from one sample sequenced in a study of T cells after posttransplantation cyclophosphamide. Method: immunoSEQ multiplex PCR; TCRdb's copy keeps in-frame clones and lacks some. Altogether approximately 50,000 clones are present, approximately 94% being singletons, with the ten largest covering about 3.1%. Sequencing input: PBMCs. The source is a woman aged 25 to 39 in good health and a related stem cell transplant donor.

The chain employs TRBV18 and TRBJ2-1, with TRBD2 matching over 8 bases. V shed 5 bases and J 5 bases; nucleotides not matched to a gene: 5. The germline CDR1 and CDR2 sequences are KGHSH and LQKENI. The CDR3 is 14 amino acids. The CDR3 sequence is CASSAGGLNNEQFF. The DNA of the CDR3 is TGTGCCAGCTCAGCGGGGGGCTTGAACAATGAGCAGTTCTTC.

This clone appeared a single time. The chain links TRBV5-5 to TRBJ1-2; tentatively, D is TRBD1 (5 bases). The length of the CDR3 is 13 residues. CDR1 SGHKS and CDR2 YYEKEE come from the germline V gene (reference sequence). Trimming cost V 4 bases and J 8 bases, with 15 bases left between them. The CDR3 coding sequence is TGTGCCAGCAGCCGGACACCCACAAAAGGCTACACCTTC. Translation: CASSRTPTKGYTF. Combining the CDR3 with reference TRBV5-5 and TRBJ1-2 gives the whole variable domain DAGVTQSPTHLIKTRGQQVTLRCSPISGHKSVSWYQQVLGQGPQFIFQYYEKEERGRGNFPDRFSARQFPNYSSELNVNALLLGDSALYLCASSRTPTKGYTFGSGTRLTVV.

The chain uses TRBV19 and TRBJ2-3, with 8 nucleotides matching TRBD2. CDR1 is LNHDA, CDR2 SQIVND, per germline (reference sequence). V dropped 5 bases and J dropped 2; count of bases not matched to a gene: 6. The CDR3 totals 15 residues. As DNA, the CDR3 is TGTGCCAGTAGTTTAACTAGCGGAGACACAGATACGCAGTATTTT. Its translation is CASSLTSGDTDTQYF. The full variable domain, completed using reference TRBV19 and TRBJ2-3, is DGGITQSPKYLFRKEGQNVTLSCEQNLNHDAMYWYRQDPGQGLRLIYYSQIVNDFQKGDIAEGYSVSREKKESFPLTVTSAQKNPTAFYLCASSLTSGDTDTQYFGPGTRLTVL.